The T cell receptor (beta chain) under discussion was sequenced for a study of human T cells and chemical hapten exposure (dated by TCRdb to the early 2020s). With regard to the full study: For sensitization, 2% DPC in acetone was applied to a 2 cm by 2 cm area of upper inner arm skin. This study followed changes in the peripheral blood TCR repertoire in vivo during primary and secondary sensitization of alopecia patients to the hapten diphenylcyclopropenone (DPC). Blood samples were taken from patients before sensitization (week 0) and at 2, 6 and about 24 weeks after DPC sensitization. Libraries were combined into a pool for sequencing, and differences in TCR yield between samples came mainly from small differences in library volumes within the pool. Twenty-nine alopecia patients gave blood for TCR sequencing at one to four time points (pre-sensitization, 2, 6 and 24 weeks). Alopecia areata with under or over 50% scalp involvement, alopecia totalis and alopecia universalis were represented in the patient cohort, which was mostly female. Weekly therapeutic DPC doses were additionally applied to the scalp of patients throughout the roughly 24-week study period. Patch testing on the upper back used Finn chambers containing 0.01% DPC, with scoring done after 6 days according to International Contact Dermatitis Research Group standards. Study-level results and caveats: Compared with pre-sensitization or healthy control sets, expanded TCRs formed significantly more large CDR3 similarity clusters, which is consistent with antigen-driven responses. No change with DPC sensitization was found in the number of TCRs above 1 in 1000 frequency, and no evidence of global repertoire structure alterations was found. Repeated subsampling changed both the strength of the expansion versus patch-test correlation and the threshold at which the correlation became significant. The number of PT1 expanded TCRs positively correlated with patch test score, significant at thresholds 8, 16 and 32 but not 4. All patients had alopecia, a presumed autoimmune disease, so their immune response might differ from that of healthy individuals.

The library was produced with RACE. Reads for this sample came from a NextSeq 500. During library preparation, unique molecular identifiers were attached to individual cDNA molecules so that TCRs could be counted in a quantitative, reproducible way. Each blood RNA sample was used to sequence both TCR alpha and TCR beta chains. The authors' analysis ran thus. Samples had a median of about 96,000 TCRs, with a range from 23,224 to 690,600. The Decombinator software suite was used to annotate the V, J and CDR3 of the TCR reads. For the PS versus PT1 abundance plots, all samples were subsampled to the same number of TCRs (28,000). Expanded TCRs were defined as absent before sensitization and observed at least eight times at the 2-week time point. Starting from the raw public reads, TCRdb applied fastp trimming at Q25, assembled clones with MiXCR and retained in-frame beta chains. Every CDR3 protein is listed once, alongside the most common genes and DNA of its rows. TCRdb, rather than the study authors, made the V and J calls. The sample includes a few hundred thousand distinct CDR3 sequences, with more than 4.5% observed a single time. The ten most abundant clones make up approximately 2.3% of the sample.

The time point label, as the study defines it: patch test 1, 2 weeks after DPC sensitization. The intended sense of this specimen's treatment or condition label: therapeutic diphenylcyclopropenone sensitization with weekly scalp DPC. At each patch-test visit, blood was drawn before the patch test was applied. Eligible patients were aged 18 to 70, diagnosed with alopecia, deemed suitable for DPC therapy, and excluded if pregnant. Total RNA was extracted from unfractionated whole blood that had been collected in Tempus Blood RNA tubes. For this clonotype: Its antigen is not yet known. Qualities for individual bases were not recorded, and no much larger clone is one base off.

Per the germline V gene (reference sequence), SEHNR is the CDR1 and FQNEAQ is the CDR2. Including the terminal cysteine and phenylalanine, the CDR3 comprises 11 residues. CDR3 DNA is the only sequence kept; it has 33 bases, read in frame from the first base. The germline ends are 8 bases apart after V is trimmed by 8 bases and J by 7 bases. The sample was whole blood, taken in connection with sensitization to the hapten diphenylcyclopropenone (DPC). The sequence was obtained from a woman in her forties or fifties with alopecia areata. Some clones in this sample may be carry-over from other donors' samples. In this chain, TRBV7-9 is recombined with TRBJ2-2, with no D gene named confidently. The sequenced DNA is TGTGCCAGCTCCCCCCTCGGGGAGCTGTTTTTT. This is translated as CASSPLGELFF.